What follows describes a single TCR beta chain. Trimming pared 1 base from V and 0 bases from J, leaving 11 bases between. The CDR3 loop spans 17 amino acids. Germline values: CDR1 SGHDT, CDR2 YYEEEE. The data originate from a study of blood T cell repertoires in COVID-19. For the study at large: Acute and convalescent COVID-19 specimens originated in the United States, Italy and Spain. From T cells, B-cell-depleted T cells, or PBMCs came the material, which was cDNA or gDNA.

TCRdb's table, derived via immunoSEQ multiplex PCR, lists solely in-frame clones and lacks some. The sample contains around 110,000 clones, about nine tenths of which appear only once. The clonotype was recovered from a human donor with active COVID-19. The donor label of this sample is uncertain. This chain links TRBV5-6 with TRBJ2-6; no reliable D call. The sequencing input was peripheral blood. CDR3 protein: CASSLSQVFSGANVLTF. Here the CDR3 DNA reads TGTGCCAGCAGCTTGAGTCAGGTTTTCTCTGGGGCCAACGTCCTGACTTTC.